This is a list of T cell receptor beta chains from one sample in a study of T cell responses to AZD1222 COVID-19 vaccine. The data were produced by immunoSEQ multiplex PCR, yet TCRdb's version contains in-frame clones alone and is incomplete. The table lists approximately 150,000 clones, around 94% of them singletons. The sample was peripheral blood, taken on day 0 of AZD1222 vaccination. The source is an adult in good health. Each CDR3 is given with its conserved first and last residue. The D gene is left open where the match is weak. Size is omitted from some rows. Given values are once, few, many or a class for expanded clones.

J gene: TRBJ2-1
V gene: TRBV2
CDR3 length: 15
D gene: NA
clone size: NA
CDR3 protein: CAHLSANHVFNEQFF
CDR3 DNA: TGTGCCCATCTTTCGGCAAACCATGTTTTTAATGAGCAGTTCTTC

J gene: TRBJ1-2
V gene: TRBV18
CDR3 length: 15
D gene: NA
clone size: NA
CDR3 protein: CASSQMQKTNYGYTF
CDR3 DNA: TGTGCCAGCTCACAAATGCAGAAAACTAACTATGGCTACACCTTC

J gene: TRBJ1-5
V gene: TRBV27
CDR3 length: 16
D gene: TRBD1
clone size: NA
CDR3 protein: CASPRGPSRSNQPQHF
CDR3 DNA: TGTGCCAGCCCGAGGGGGCCAAGCCGAAGCAATCAGCCCCAGCATTTT

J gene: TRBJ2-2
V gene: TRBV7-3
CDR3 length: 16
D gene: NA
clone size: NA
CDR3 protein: CASSSKSGALAGELFF
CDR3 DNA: TGTGCCAGCAGCTCTAAGTCGGGGGCGTTAGCCGGGGAGCTGTTTTTT

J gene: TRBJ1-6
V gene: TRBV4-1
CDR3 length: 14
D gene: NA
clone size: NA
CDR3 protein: CASSQVPGGSPLHF
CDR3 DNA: TGCGCCAGCAGCCAAGTCCCAGGAGGTTCACCCCTCCACTTT

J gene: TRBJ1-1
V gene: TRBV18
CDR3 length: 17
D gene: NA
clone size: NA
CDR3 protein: CASSPLRRDTTYTEAFF
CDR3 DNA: TGTGCCAGCTCACCACTGAGGAGAGATACTACGTACACTGAAGCTTTCTTT

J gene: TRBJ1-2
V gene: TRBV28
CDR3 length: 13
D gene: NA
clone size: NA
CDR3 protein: CASTLPGNYGYTF
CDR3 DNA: TGTGCCAGCACCTTGCCAGGGAACTATGGCTACACCTTC

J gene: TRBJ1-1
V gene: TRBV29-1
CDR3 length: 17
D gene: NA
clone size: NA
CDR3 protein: CSVFALSGWDKNTEAFF
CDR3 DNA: TGCAGCGTCTTCGCTCTATCCGGTTGGGACAAAAACACTGAAGCTTTCTTT

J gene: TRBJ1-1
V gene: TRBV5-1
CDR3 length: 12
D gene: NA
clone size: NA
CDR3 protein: CASSLRGTEAFF
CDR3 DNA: TGCGCCAGCAGCTTGAGGGGTACTGAAGCTTTCTTT

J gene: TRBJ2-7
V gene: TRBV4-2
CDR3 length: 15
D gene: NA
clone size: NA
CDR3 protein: CASSQDYETPLEQYF
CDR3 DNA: TGTGCCAGCAGCCAAGATTATGAGACTCCCCTTGAGCAGTACTTC

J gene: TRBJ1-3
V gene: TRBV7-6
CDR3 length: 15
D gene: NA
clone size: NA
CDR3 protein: CASSLGDGSGNTIYF
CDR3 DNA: TGTGCCAGCAGCTTGGGGGACGGCTCTGGAAACACCATATATTTT

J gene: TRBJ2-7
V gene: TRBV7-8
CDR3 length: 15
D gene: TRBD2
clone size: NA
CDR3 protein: CASSFGLAGVYEQYF
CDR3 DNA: TGTGCCAGCAGCTTCGGACTAGCGGGGGTGTACGAGCAGTACTTC

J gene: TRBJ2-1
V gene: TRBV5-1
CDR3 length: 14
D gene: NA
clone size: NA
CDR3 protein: CASSGSRSTDIQFF
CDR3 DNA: TGCGCCAGCTCCGGGTCACGCAGCACGGACATTCAGTTCTTC

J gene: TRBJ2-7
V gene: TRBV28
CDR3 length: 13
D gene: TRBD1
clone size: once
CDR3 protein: CASSPGQGYEQYF
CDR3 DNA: TGTGCCAGCAGTCCGGGACAGGGCTACGAGCAGTACTTC

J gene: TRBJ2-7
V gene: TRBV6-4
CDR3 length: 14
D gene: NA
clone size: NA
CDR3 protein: CASSRDPFSYEQYF
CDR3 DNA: TGTGCCAGCTCCCGGGATCCTTTCTCCTACGAGCAGTACTTC

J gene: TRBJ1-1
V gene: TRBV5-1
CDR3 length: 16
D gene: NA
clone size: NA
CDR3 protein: CASSLLGHIQNTEAFF
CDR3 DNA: TGCGCCAGCAGCCTGTTGGGTCACATACAGAACACTGAAGCTTTCTTT

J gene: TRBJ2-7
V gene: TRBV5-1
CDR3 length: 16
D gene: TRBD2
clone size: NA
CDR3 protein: CASSYHELATTYEQYF
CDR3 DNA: TGCGCCAGCAGCTACCACGAACTAGCGACTACCTACGAGCAGTACTTC

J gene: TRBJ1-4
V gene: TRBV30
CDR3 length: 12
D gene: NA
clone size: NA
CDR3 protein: CAWSVLREKLFF
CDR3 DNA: TGTGCCTGGAGTGTATTGAGGGAGAAACTGTTTTTT

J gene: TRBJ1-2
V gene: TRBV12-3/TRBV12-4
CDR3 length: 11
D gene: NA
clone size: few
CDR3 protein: CASRWGSGYTF
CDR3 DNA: TGTGCCAGCAGGTGGGGGAGTGGCTACACCTTC

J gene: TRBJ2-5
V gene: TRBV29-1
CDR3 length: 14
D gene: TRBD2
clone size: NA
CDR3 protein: CSGATGGGQETQYF
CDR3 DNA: TGCAGCGGTGCAACGGGCGGGGGGCAAGAGACCCAGTACTTC